A selection of T cell receptor beta chains follows, all from one sample in a study of shared clonotypes between healthy human individuals. Assay: immunoSEQ multiplex PCR; the TCRdb copy retains only in-frame clones and omits some. The repertoire consists of approximately 2,000,000 clones, with roughly 90% occurring once and the leading ten covering about 0.36%. The sequencing input was naive CD4+ T cells from PBMCs. The receptors here all came from a man aged 18-30 years in good health. Some clones in this sample may be carry-over from other donors' samples. Both conserved end residues are part of each CDR3. D genes are given only for firm matches. A row's size may be missing; if present it is once, few, many or a size class.

- | TRBJ1-3 | once | TRBV5-1 | CASSAGTPSGNTIYF | TGCGCCAGCAGCGCCGGGACACCCTCTGGAAACACCATATATTTT
- | TRBJ1-5 | few | TRBV4-1 | CASSQPGGPQHF | TGCGCCAGCAGCCAGCCAGGAGGACCCCAGCATTTT
- | TRBJ2-2 | - | TRBV19 | CASRTEVRFNGELFF | TGTGCCAGTAGGACCGAGGTCAGATTTAACGGGGAGCTGTTTTTT
TRBD1 | TRBJ1-1 | - | TRBV2 | CASSRQGARVNTEAFF | TGTGCCAGCAGTCGACAGGGGGCAAGGGTGAACACTGAAGCTTTCTTT
- | TRBJ2-3 | - | TRBV9 | CASSVSLNLGADTQYF | TGTGCCAGCAGCGTGAGTCTAAACTTGGGCGCAGATACGCAGTATTTT
- | TRBJ1-4 | - | TRBV28 | CASPGGEKLFF | TGTGCCAGCCCTGGGGGGGAAAAACTGTTTTTT
- | TRBJ2-1 | - | TRBV27 | CASSPRTEEQFF | TGTGCCAGCAGTCCGAGGACAGAAGAGCAGTTCTTC
- | TRBJ1-1 | - | TRBV7-9 | CASSLTRARNTEAFF | TGTGCCAGCAGCTTAACCAGGGCCCGGAACACTGAAGCTTTCTTT
- | TRBJ1-5 | - | TRBV27 | CASRSMGGQPQHF | TGTGCCAGCAGGTCTATGGGGGGTCAGCCCCAGCATTTT
TRBD2 | TRBJ2-3 | once | TRBV15 | CATSSPGLAGADTQYF | TGTGCCACCAGCAGCCCGGGACTAGCGGGAGCAGATACGCAGTATTTT
- | TRBJ1-5 | - | TRBV5-4 | CASSVDSGPQHF | TGTGCCAGCAGCGTCGACTCGGGGCCCCAGCATTTT
TRBD2 | TRBJ2-1 | once | TRBV5-6 | CASSLPSGSVEQFF | TGTGCCAGCAGCTTGCCCAGCGGGAGCGTTGAGCAGTTCTTC
TRBD1 | TRBJ2-2 | - | TRBV7-2 | CASSPGTGATGELFF | TGTGCCAGCAGCCCCGGGACAGGGGCCACCGGGGAGCTGTTTTTT
- | TRBJ2-7 | once | TRBV7-2 | CASSESRDASSYEQYF | TGTGCCAGCAGCGAATCCCGGGACGCAAGCTCCTACGAGCAGTACTTC
TRBD1 | TRBJ1-1 | - | TRBV2 | CASRVQGKTEAFF | TGTGCCAGCAGAGTACAGGGGAAGACTGAAGCTTTCTTT
- | TRBJ2-7 | - | TRBV2 | CASNLVGNTAYEQYF | TGTGCCAGCAATCTCGTGGGCAACACGGCCTACGAGCAGTACTTC
- | TRBJ1-2 | few | TRBV7-2 | CASSLASRGDGYTF | TGTGCCAGCAGCTTAGCGTCCAGGGGCGATGGCTACACCTTC
- | TRBJ2-1 | - | TRBV9 | CASSVLADTYNEQFF | TGTGCCAGCAGCGTACTTGCGGACACCTACAATGAGCAGTTCTTC
- | TRBJ2-3 | - | TRBV2 | CASSFRQRPSTDTQYF | TGTGCCAGCAGTTTCAGACAGCGGCCTAGCACAGATACGCAGTATTTT
TRBD2 | TRBJ2-1 | - | TRBV11-2 | CASRSPGLATNEQFF | TGTGCCAGCAGGTCACCGGGACTAGCCACCAATGAGCAGTTCTTC
TRBD1 | TRBJ2-1 | - | TRBV7-3 | CASSFLGQGKFF | TGTGCCAGCAGCTTCCTAGGACAGGGGAAGTTCTTC
- | TRBJ2-3 | - | TRBV2 | CASRKSRGADTQYF | TGTGCCAGCAGGAAAAGTAGGGGCGCAGATACGCAGTATTTT
- | TRBJ1-5 | - | TRBV4-1 | CASSQDGGGSQPQHF | TGCGCCAGCAGCCAAGACGGGGGGGGCAGTCAGCCCCAGCATTTT
- | TRBJ1-2 | - | TRBV11-2 | CASSLVAQVTGYTF | TGTGCCAGCAGCTTAGTAGCCCAGGTCACCGGCTACACCTTC
- | TRBJ1-1 | few | TRBV28 | CASSSRQRTSEAFF | TGTGCCAGCAGTAGTCGGCAGCGAACAAGTGAAGCTTTCTTT
- | TRBJ1-1 | - | TRBV28 | CASSLPRGSLNTEAFF | TGTGCCAGCAGTTTACCAAGGGGAAGCCTGAACACTGAAGCTTTCTTT
- | TRBJ2-5 | - | TRBV25-1 | CASRNRDETQYF | TGTGCCAGCAGAAACAGGGACGAGACCCAGTACTTC
TRBD1 | TRBJ2-3 | - | TRBV5-1 | CASSLGWGTVGTDTQYF | TGCGCCAGCAGCTTGGGGTGGGGGACAGTAGGCACAGATACGCAGTATTTT
- | TRBJ1-4 | - | TRBV27 | CASSRAATNEKLFF | TGTGCCAGCAGCCGAGCTGCAACTAATGAAAAACTGTTTTTT
TRBD2 | TRBJ2-7 | - | TRBV4-1 | CASSRWASGTSYEQYF | TGCGCCAGCAGCCGATGGGCTAGCGGAACGTCCTACGAGCAGTACTTC
- | TRBJ1-1 | - | TRBV5-1 | CASSSRTVNTEAFF | TGCGCCAGCAGCTCCCGGACTGTGAACACTGAAGCTTTCTTT
- | TRBJ2-1 | once | TRBV16 | CASSHGQGGREQFF | TGTGCCAGCAGCCATGGACAGGGCGGGAGGGAGCAGTTCTTC
- | TRBJ2-7 | - | TRBV5-1 | CASSLVPGRYEQYF | TGCGCCAGCAGCTTGGTGCCAGGGCGCTACGAGCAGTACTTC
- | TRBJ1-2 | - | TRBV7-2 | CASSSAAGLRGYTF | TGTGCCAGCAGCTCCGCCGCCGGGCTTAGAGGCTACACCTTC
- | TRBJ1-6 | - | TRBV27 | CASTQKAGWDGTSPLHF | TGTGCCAGCACCCAGAAGGCAGGGTGGGACGGAACTTCACCCCTCCACTTT
- | TRBJ2-1 | - | TRBV5-1 | CASSLHRGDEQFF | TGCGCCAGCAGCTTGCATCGGGGCGATGAGCAGTTCTTC
TRBD1 | TRBJ1-2 | - | TRBV5-6 | CASSLRQGRMYGYTF | TGTGCCAGCAGCCTTCGACAGGGGAGGATGTATGGCTACACCTTC
- | TRBJ1-1 | - | TRBV11-3 | CASSAREGTEAFF | TGTGCCAGCAGCGCACGGGAGGGCACTGAAGCTTTCTTT
- | TRBJ1-1 | few | TRBV29-1 | CSAGTYREAFF | TGCAGCGCTGGGACTTACCGGGAAGCTTTCTTT
- | TRBJ2-1 | - | TRBV4-3 | CASSQDPLAPYNEQFF | TGCGCCAGCAGCCAAGATCCCCTAGCGCCGTACAATGAGCAGTTCTTC
TRBD1 | TRBJ2-2 | - | TRBV6-1 | CASCRTGYTGELFF | TGTGCCAGCTGCAGGACAGGTTACACCGGGGAGCTGTTTTTT
TRBD2 | TRBJ2-3 | - | TRBV5-6 | CASSSMVSGGFTDTQYF | TGTGCCAGCAGCTCCATGGTTAGCGGGGGATTCACAGATACGCAGTATTTT
- | TRBJ1-5 | - | TRBV19 | CASSQEGYQPQHF | TGTGCCAGTAGTCAAGAGGGATATCAGCCCCAGCATTTT
- | TRBJ2-1 | - | TRBV7-8 | CASSLGAGHREQFF | TGTGCCAGCAGCTTAGGGGCGGGCCACCGGGAGCAGTTCTTC
- | TRBJ2-2 | - | TRBV2 | CATTGVGGTGELFF | TGTGCCACAACAGGTGTAGGGGGGACCGGGGAGCTGTTTTTT
- | TRBJ1-3 | - | TRBV28 | CAIREVSGNTIYF | TGTGCCATCAGGGAGGTCTCTGGAAACACCATATATTTT
- | TRBJ1-5 | - | TRBV5-8 | CASSLTIMGNQPQHF | TGTGCCAGCAGCTTGACCATCATGGGTAATCAGCCCCAGCATTTT
- | TRBJ1-4 | - | TRBV28 | CASNEGGAEANEKLFF | TGTGCCAGCAACGAGGGAGGGGCCGAGGCGAATGAAAAACTGTTTTTT
- | TRBJ2-2 | - | TRBV9 | CASSSRRSGGELFF | TGTGCCAGCAGCTCACGACGCTCTGGCGGGGAGCTGTTTTTT
- | TRBJ2-7 | few | TRBV27 | CASSLIGTQPYEQYF | TGTGCCAGCAGTTTAATCGGGACACAGCCCTACGAGCAGTACTTC
- | TRBJ2-7 | once | TRBV19 | CASSIGFGSYEQYF | TGTGCCAGTAGTATCGGGTTCGGATCCTACGAGCAGTACTTC
- | TRBJ2-6 | - | TRBV18 | CASSPAGFRANVLTF | TGTGCCAGCTCCCCCGCCGGGTTTAGGGCCAACGTCCTGACTTTC
TRBD2 | TRBJ2-1 | - | TRBV5-1 | CASSLASWREGVEQFF | TGCGCCAGCAGCTTGGCCTCTTGGCGGGAGGGAGTTGAGCAGTTCTTC